Below, one T cell receptor beta chain is given with its context. The data are from a study of blood T cell repertoires in COVID-19. The overall study: Both acute and convalescent COVID-19 samples were obtained from the United States, Italy and Spain.

Authors' analysis steps: Reference gene primer amplification gave estimated nucleated cell counts. Clones were read by immunoSEQ multiplex PCR, and TCRdb kept only the in-frame ones, dropping some. Clone size and the V and J calls come from that table; the DNA yielded D and trimming. Of roughly 77,000 clones in the sample, 60% to 80% were seen once. The CDR3 is 14 residues long. Germline V gene sequence: CDR1 MGHDK, CDR2 SYGVNS. With V trimmed by 3 bases and J by 5 bases, 3 bases remained unmatched. What was sequenced was peripheral blood. The chain has TRBV25-1 and TRBJ2-5; 10 bases align to TRBD1. The sequence was collected from a human donor in a cohort sampled during active COVID-19. The CDR3 coding sequence is TGTGCCAGCAGTGACCCGGGACAGGGGGAGACCCAGTACTTC. Amino acids: CASSDPGQGETQYF.